The source of this T cell receptor (beta chain) is a study of blood T cells in healthy people across ages. The study's findings and limits: The donors' CMV status was not determined, possibly confounding changes in expanded clonotypes.

On this clonotype itself: Its antigen is currently unknown.

Using a J-beta primer mix together with a sample-barcoded 5' primer, a second PCR was run for roughly 6 to 11 cycles. Each CDR3 protein is one row after TCRdb ran MiXCR on the 5' RACE reads. Among roughly 800,000 distinct CDR3 sequences listed, roughly 35% were seen once. This CDR3 comprises 16 residues. The trim removed 4 bases at V and 4 bases at J, leaving 3 bases unmatched. CDR1 is SNHLY, CDR2 FYNNEI, per germline. The origin of this receptor is a man younger than 30 in good health. J is TRBJ2-2 and V is TRBV2, with 13 bases fitting TRBD2. The sequenced sample consisted of blood. The CDR3 coding sequence is TGTGCCAGCAGTGGACTAGCGGGGGGCTTCACCGGGGAGCTGTTTTTT. It is translated as CASSGLAGGFTGELFF. Full variable domain (outside the CDR3, taken from reference TRBV2 and TRBJ2-2): EPEVTQTPSHQVTQMGQEVILRCVPISNHLYFYWYRQILGQKVEFLVSFYNNEISEKSEIFDDQFSVERPDGSNFTLKIRSTKLEDSAMYFCASSGLAGGFTGELFFGEGSRLTVL.